The next 14 T cell receptor beta chains were all read from a single sample in a study of CD8+CD57+ T cells in acquired aplastic anemia. The use of genomic DNA as template underpinned the TCR beta VDJ and CDR3 profiling. MiXCR, applied by TCRdb to the reads, yields one record per CDR3 protein. In the table there are 200,000 or so distinct CDR3 sequences, 64% of which are singletons. Sequenced input: sorted CD4+, CD8+, or CD8+CD57+ T cells (not recorded which) from PBMCs. These TCRs come from a human donor with severe aplastic anemia or a healthy control (not recorded which).

This clonotype was counted between two and nine times. The chain has TRBV7-2 and TRBJ2-5, with D perhaps matching TRBD2 (6 bases). The V end lost 5 bases, the J end lost 2 bases, and 15 bases lay between the germline ends. Germline V gene data show CDR1 as SGHTA and CDR2 as FQGNSA. The CDR3 is 15 amino acids. CDR3 residues: CASSPRRGTQETQYF. CDR3 sequence (DNA): TGTGCCAGCAGCCCCCGTCGCGGGACTCAAGAGACCCAGTACTTC.

The genes are TRBV6-1 and TRBJ2-1, with 9 bases aligning to TRBD1. The CDR3 spans 15 residues. CDR1 and CDR2 from the germline V gene are MNHNS and SASEGT. The trim removed 5 bases at V and 5 bases at J, leaving 7 bases unmatched. Here the CDR3 reads CASSPDRTGDNEQFF. In nucleotides, the CDR3 is TGTGCCAGCAGTCCCGACCGGACAGGGGACAATGAGCAGTTCTTC.

The V gene is TRBV2, the J gene TRBJ2-5; 9 nucleotides agree with TRBD1. With V trimmed by 2 bases and J by 5 bases, 3 bases remained unmatched. Germline V gives CDR1 SNHLY, CDR2 FYNNEI. This CDR3 spans 14 amino acids. The CDR3 sequence: CASSEQQGAETQYF. Written as DNA, the CDR3 is TGTGCCAGCAGTGAACAACAGGGGGCTGAGACCCAGTACTTC.

J is TRBJ2-3 and V is TRBV10-3; D gene unclear. Germline V gene sequence: CDR1 ENHRY, CDR2 SYGVKD. V shed 9 bases and J shed 2 bases, with 18 bases lying between them. CDR3 length: 15 amino acids. This chain's CDR3 is CAITLEASSTDTQYF. The CDR3 DNA sequence: TGTGCCATAACCCTAGAGGCATCCTCCACAGATACGCAGTATTTT.

This clonotype turned up a few times. A single base separates this from a much larger clone, so it may be a read error. As the CDR3 is not closed by the conserved phenylalanine or tryptophan, this likely results from a read error. The chain recombines TRBV29-1 with TRBJ2-7, with D unclear. The V end lost 3 bases, the J end lost 6 bases, and 12 bases lay between the germline ends. The CDR3 is made up of 12 amino acids. CDR1 is SQVTM, CDR2 ANQGSEA, per germline. CDR3 sequence: CSVDSPYGEQYS. Written as DNA, the CDR3 is TGCAGCGTTGATAGCCCATACGGCGAGCAGTACTCC.

The chain joins TRBV9 to TRBJ2-3; 13 positions match TRBD2. Germline assignment: CDR1 SGDLS and CDR2 YYNGEE. The CDR3 sequence is 16 residues long. V dropped 4 bases and J dropped 7; count of bases not matched to a gene: 9. CDR3 DNA: TGTGCCAGCAGCCCCCCAGGGACTAGCGGGGCCAATACGCAGTATTTT. Its protein product is CASSPPGTSGANTQYF.

This clonotype has at least ten counts. V gene TRBV6-5 combines with J gene TRBJ2-1; 9 bases fit TRBD1. CDR3 length equals 15 residues. V was pared by 5 bases and J by 3 bases, with 5 bases of the junction left unmatched. The V gene's germline CDR1 is MNHEY and CDR2 SVGAGI. CDR3 loop: CASSPGTGNYNEQFF. CDR3 in DNA: TGTGCCAGCAGTCCCGGGACAGGGAACTACAATGAGCAGTTCTTC.

This chain joins TRBV29-1 and TRBJ1-2; the D is unclear. The CDR3 runs to 12 residues. The germline V and J ends were trimmed by 5 bases and 2 bases, with 9 bases remaining between them. Germline V CDR1 and CDR2: SQVTM, ANQGSEA. The CDR3 loop reads CSVLEQNYGYTF. CDR3 DNA sequence: TGCAGCGTTCTAGAACAGAACTATGGCTACACCTTC.

This clonotype was picked up many times. This sequence joins TRBV9 and TRBJ1-5, with D hard to call. The V gene lost 5 bases and the J gene lost 11 bases, with 8 bases spanning the gap. Germline values: CDR1 SGDLS, CDR2 YYNGEE. The CDR3 is 10 residues long. This CDR3 reads CASRRAAQHF. The CDR3 nucleotides read TGTGCCAGCAGGAGGGCCGCCCAGCATTTT.

This chain connects TRBV7-2 to TRBJ2-5, with D tentatively TRBD1 or TRBD2 (5 bases each). Germline loops: CDR1 SGHTA, CDR2 FQGNSA. Trimming removed 1 base at V and 4 bases at J, with 16 bases between. The CDR3 covers 16 residues. This chain's CDR3 is CASSLGSEGRGETQYF. In nucleotides, the CDR3 is TGTGCCAGCAGCTTAGGGAGCGAGGGGAGAGGAGAGACCCAGTACTTC.

This chain joins TRBV2 and TRBJ2-1; 8 nucleotides line up with TRBD2. The CDR3 has 15 residues. Germline V gives CDR1 SNHLY, CDR2 FYNNEI. The J segment lost 4 bases and the V segment lost 6 bases, leaving 8 bases of the junction unmatched. The CDR3 loop is CASRAAGGGYNEQFF. The CDR3 DNA is TGTGCCAGCAGGGCGGCGGGGGGAGGTTACAATGAGCAGTTCTTC.

CDR3 in amino acids: CSASDGLGDSPLHF. CDR3 bases: TGCAGTGCTAGTGATGGTTTGGGGGATTCACCCCTCCACTTT. The chain has TRBV20-1 and TRBJ1-6, with D possibly TRBD1 on 5 matching bases. The CDR3 totals 14 residues. CDR1 DFQATT and CDR2 SNEGSKA come from the germline V gene (reference sequence). The V gene lost 3 bases and the J gene lost 8 bases, with 14 bases spanning the gap.

This chain connects TRBV12-3 or TRBV12-4 to TRBJ1-5, with TRBD1 identical over 8 bases. The length of the CDR3 is 12 residues. The J segment lost 9 bases and the V segment lost 10 bases, leaving 8 bases of the junction unmatched. CDR3 in amino acids: CATSQGARPQHF. CDR3 bases: TGTGCCACTTCCCAGGGGGCGAGGCCCCAGCATTTT.

This clonotype came up many times. The V call is TRBV7-6, the J call TRBJ2-1; possible D gene TRBD1, 5 bases. The germline V gene encodes CDR1 SGHVS and CDR2 FNYEAQ. The CDR3 is 13 residues long. V lost 1 base and J 6 bases, leaving 7 bases between the germline ends. CDR3 DNA sequence: TGTGCCAGCAGCTTAGGGGGCGTCAATGAGCAGTTCTTC. This encodes CASSLGGVNEQFF.